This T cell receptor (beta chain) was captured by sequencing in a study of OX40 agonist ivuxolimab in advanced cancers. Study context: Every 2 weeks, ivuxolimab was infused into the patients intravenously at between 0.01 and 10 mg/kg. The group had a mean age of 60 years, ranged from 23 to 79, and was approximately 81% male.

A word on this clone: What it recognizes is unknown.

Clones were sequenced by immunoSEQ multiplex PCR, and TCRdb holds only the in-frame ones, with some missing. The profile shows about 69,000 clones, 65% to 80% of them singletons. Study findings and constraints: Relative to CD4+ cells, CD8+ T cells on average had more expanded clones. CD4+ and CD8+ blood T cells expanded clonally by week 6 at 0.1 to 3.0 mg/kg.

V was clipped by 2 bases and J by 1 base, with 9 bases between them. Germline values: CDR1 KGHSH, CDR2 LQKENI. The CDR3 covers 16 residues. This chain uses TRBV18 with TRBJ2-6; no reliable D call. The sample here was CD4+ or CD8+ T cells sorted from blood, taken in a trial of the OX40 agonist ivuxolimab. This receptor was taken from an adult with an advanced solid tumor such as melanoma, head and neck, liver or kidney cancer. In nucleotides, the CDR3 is TGTGCCAGCTCACCAACGGAGATATCTGGGGCCAACGTCCTGACTTTC. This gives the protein CASSPTEISGANVLTF. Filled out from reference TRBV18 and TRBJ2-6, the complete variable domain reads NAGVMQNPRHLVRRRGQEARLRCSPMKGHSHVYWYRQLPEEGLKFMVYLQKENIIDESGMPKERFSAEFPKEGPSILRIQQVVRGDSAAYFCASSPTEISGANVLTFGAGSRLTVL.